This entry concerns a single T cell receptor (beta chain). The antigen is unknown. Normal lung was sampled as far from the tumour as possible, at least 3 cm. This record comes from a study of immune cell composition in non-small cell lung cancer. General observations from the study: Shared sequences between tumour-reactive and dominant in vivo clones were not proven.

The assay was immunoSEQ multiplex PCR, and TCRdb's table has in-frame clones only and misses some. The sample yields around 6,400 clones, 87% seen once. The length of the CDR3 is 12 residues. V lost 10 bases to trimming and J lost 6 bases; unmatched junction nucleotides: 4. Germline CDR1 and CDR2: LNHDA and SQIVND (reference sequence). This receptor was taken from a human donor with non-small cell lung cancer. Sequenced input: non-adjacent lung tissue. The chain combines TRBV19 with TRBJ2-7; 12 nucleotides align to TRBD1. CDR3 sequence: CATRDRGREQYF. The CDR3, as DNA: TGTGCCACCCGGGACAGGGGGCGCGAGCAGTACTTC.